This record looks at one T cell receptor beta chain sequence and its context. This clonotype was seen at least ten times. Which antigen it targets is not known. The input lacks base qualities; no much larger clone sits a single base away. After removal of 3 bases from V and 2 bases from J, the junction retains 6 bases not matched to a gene. The CDR3 sequence holds 16 residues, the cysteine and phenylalanine included. Only the CDR3 DNA stays, 48 bases, in frame from base 1. Via the germline V gene, CDR1 is SGHTA and CDR2 FQGNSA. TCRdb lists the instrument as Illumina NovaSeq 6000. TCRalpha and TCRbeta cDNA libraries were constructed by 5'RACE with constant-segment primers, with sample barcodes and unique molecular identifiers being introduced. RNA was extracted from every sample with Trizol reagent. Library amplification was performed in two PCR steps, and a second sample barcode and Illumina TruSeq adapters were introduced in the second step. The libraries were sequenced on an Illumina NovaSeq using 2 x 150 bp paired-end reads. The authors' analysis ran thus. The reads were demultiplexed and collapsed into UMI-guided consensus sequences using migec v1.2.7. Using mixcr v2.1.11, the UMI consensuses were aligned to TRA and TRB V and J templates and assembled into clonotypes. Clonotypes were classified as expanded or contracted when called significant by both edgeR and NoisET, with noise models trained on biological replicates. For edgeR calls, the cutoffs were a false discovery rate-adjusted p below 0.01 and a log2 fold-change threshold of 1. PCA with hierarchical clustering of max-normalized trajectories of the 1000 most abundant clonotypes was used as exploratory dynamics analysis. Separately sequenced CD4+ and CD8+ repertoires were used to assign the CD4 or CD8 phenotype of responding clones. In-frame beta chains were kept once TCRdb had trimmed the public reads at Q25 with fastp and called clones with MiXCR. Each entry is one CDR3 protein sequence, shown with its most common DNA and genes. For this entry, the V and J calls and clone size follow TCRdb and not the study's own pipeline. This sample gives about 390,000 distinct CDR3 sequences in total; 16% of them show up just once. Around a fifth of the sample is taken by the ten largest.

This entry belongs to a study of T-cell memory formation after mild COVID-19 (TCRdb year 2021). About the investigation overall: TCR sequence clusters from the two donors were found to be largely donor specific. In a couple of donors, T-cell clones that expanded and contracted after mild COVID-19 were followed by sequencing TCRalpha and TCRbeta repertoires longitudinally. The cohort comprised two young, previously healthy adult volunteers, one female and one male.

Ficoll-Paque density gradient centrifugation was the method used to isolate PBMCs. What the authors observed across the whole study: Some responding clones were detected in pre-infection memory, suggesting pre-existing cross-reactive memory T cells joined the SARS-CoV-2 response. The study included only a couple of mild cases, and larger cohorts that include severe cases with pre-infection samples were judged to be necessary. Whether the second-wave clones peaking on day 37 were SARS-CoV-2 specific was not confirmed. Contracting CD4+ clones were located mainly in the CM and EM memory subsets, whereas CD8+ clones were found to be enriched in EMRA. Clones contracting from day 15 to 85 had balanced CD4/CD8 phenotypes, while a second wave expanding from day 15 to 37 was biased towards CD4+.

This sequence was found in a man between 18 and 29 years old who had mild COVID-19 (a few samples of this study predate the infection). The sample titles of this study are shuffled in the database, so cell type and time point are left out; the donor was told from shared clones. This sequence uses TRBV7-2 and TRBJ2-1; 8 bases in the middle match TRBD2. Sequencing was carried out using PBMCs or a T cell subset sorted from them (not recorded which). The base sequence is TGTGCCAGCAGCTTCCGGTTCGGGGGGGCCTACAATGAGCAGTTCTTC. This encodes CASSFRFGGAYNEQFF.